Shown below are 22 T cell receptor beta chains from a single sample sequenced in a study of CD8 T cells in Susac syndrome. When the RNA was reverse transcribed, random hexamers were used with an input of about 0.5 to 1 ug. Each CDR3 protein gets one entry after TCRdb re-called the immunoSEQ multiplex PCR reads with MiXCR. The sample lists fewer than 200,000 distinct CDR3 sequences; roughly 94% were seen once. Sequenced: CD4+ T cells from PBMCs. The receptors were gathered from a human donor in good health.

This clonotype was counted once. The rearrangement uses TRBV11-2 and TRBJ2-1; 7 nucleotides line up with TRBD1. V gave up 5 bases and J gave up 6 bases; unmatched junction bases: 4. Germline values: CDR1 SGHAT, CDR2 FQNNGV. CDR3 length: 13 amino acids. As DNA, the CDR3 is TGTGCCAGCAGCGATTACAGGGGCAATGAGCAGTTCTTC. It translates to CASSDYRGNEQFF.

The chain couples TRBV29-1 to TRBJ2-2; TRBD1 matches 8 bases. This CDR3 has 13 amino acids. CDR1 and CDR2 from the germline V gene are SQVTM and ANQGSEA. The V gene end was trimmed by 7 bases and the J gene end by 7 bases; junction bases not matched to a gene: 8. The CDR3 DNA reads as TGCAGCGGACAGGGGATGGAGGGCGGGGAGCTGTTTTTT. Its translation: CSGQGMEGGELFF.

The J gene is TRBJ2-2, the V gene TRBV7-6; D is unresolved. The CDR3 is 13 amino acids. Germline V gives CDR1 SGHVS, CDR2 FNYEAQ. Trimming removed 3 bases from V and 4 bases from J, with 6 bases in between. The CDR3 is CASSFIFTGELFF. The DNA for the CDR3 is TGTGCCAGCAGCTTCATCTTCACCGGGGAGCTGTTTTTT.

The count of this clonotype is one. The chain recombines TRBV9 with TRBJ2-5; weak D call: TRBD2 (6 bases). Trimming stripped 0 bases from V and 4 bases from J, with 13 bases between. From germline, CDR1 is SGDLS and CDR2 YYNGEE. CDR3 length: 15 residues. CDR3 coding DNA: TGTGCCAGCAGCGTAGGACCGCGGGGACTAGAGACCCAGTACTTC. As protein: CASSVGPRGLETQYF.

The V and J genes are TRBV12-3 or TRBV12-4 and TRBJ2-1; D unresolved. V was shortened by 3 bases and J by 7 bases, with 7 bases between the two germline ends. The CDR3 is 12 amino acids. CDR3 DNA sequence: TGTGCCAGCAGTTTGTTAGCAAATGAGCAGTTCTTC. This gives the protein CASSLLANEQFF.

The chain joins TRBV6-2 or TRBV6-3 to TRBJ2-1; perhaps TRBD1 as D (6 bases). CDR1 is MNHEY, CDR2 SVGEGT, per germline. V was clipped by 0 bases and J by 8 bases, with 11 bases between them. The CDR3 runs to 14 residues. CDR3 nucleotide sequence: TGTGCCAGCAGTTACTCGAACAGGGACCATGAGCAGTTCTTC. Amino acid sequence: CASSYSNRDHEQFF.

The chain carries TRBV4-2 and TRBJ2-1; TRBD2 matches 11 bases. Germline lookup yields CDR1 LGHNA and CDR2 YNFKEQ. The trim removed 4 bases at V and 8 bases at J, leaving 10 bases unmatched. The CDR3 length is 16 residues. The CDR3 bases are TGTGCCAGCAGCCGCTCGGGACTAGCGGCGAGGCATGAGCAGTTCTTC. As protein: CASSRSGLAARHEQFF.

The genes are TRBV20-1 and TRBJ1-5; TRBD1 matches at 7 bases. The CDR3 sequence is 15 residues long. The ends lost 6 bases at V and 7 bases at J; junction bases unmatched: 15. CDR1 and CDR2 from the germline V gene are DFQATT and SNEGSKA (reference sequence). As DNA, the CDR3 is TGCAGTGCAAACGGACAGGCGGGCGTAGGACAGCCCCAGCATTTT. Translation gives CSANGQAGVGQPQHF.

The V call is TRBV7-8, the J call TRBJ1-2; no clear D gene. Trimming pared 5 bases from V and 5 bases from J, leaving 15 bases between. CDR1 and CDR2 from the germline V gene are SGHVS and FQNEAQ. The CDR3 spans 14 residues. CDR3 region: CASSRGIFRYGYTF. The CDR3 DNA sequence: TGTGCCAGCAGCCGAGGAATATTCCGATATGGCTACACCTTC.

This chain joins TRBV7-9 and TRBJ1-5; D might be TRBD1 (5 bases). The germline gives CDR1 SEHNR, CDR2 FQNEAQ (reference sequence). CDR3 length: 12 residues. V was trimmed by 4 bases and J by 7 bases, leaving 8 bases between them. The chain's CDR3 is CASSSTVQPQHF. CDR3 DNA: TGTGCCAGCAGCTCGACAGTACAGCCCCAGCATTTT.

The CDR3 here is CAWSVRYNEQFF. The DNA for the CDR3 is TGTGCCTGGAGTGTACGGTACAATGAGCAGTTCTTC. This chain uses TRBV30 with TRBJ2-1; D is undetermined. Germline V gives CDR1 GTSNPN, CDR2 SVGIG (reference sequence). This CDR3 is 12 amino acids long. V lost 0 bases to trimming and J lost 4 bases, with 4 bases between them. The full variable domain, completed using reference TRBV30 and TRBJ2-1, is SQTIHQWPATLVQPVGSPLSLECTVEGTSNPNLYWYRQAAGRGLQLLFYSVGIGQISSEVPQNLSASRPQDRQFILSSKKLLLSDSGFYLCAWSVRYNEQFFGPGTRLTVL.

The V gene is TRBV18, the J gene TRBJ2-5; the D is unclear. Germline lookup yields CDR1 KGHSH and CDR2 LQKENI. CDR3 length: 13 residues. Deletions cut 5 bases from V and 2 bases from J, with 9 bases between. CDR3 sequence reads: CASSRARQETQYF. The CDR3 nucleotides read TGTGCCAGCTCAAGGGCCAGGCAAGAGACCCAGTACTTC.

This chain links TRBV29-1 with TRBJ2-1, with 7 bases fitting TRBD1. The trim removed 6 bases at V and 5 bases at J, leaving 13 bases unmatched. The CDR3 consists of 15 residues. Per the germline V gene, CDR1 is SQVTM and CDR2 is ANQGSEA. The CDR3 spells CSVRDRVSRDNEQFF. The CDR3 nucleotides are TGCAGCGTCAGAGACAGGGTATCCCGGGACAATGAGCAGTTCTTC.

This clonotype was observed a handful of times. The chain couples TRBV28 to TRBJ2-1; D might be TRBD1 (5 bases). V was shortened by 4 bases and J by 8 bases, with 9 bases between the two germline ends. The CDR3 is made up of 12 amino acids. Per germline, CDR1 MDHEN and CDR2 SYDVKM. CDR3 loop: CASSSQGYEQFF. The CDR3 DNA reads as TGTGCCAGCAGTTCCCAGGGATATGAGCAGTTCTTC. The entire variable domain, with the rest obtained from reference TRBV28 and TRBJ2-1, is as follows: DVKVTQSSRYLVKRTGEKVFLECVQDMDHENMFWYRQDPGLGLRLIYFSYDVKMKEKGDIPEGYSVSREKKERFSLILESASTNQTSMYLCASSSQGYEQFFGPGTRLTVL.

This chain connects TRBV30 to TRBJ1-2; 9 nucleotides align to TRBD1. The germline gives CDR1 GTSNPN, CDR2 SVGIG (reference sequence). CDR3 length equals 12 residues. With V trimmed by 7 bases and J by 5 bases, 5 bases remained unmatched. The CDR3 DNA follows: TGTGCCTATCTCGGGACAGGGTATGGCTACACCTTC. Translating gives CAYLGTGYGYTF.

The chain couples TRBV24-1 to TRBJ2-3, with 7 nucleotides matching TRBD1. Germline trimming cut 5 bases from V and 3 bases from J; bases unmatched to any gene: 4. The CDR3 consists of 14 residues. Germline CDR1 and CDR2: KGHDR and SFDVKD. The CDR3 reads CATSAMTGTDTQYF. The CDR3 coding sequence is TGTGCCACCAGTGCCATGACAGGGACAGATACGCAGTATTTT.

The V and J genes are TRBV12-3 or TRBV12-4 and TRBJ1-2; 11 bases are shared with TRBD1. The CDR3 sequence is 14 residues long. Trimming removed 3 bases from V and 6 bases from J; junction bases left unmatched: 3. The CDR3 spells CASSLGQGGHGYTF. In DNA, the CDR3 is TGTGCCAGCAGTTTGGGACAGGGGGGCCATGGCTACACCTTC.

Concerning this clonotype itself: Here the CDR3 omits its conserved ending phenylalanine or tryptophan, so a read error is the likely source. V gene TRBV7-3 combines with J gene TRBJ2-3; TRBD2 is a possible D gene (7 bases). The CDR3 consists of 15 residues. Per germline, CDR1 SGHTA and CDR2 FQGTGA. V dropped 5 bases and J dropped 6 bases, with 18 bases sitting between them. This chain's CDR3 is CASSPQGREMDTQYL. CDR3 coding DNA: TGTGCCAGCAGCCCCCAGGGGCGGGAGATGGATACGCAGTATCTT.

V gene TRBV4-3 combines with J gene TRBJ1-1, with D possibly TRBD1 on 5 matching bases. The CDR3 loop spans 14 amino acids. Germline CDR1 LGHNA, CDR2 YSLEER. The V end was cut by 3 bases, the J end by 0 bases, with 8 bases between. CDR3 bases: TGCGCCAGCAGCCAGCAGGGATTGAACACTGAAGCTTTCTTT. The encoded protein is CASSQQGLNTEAFF.

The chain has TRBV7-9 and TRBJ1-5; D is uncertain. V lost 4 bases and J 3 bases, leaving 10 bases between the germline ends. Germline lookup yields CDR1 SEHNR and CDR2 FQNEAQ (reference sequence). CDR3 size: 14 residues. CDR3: CASSSGQFNQPQHF. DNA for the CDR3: TGTGCCAGCAGCTCTGGGCAGTTCAATCAGCCCCAGCATTTT.

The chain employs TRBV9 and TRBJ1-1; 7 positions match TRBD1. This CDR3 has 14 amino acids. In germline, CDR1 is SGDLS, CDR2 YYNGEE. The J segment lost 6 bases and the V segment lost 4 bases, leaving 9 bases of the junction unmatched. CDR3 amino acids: CASSSRDRDSEAFF. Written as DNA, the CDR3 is TGTGCCAGCAGCAGCCGGGACAGAGACTCTGAAGCTTTCTTT.

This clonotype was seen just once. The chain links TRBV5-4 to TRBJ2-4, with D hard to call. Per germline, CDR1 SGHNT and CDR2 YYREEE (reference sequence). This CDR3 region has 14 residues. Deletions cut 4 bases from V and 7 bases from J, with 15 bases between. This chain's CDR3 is CASSLDQQVNIQYF. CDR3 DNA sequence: TGTGCCAGCAGCCTGGACCAACAAGTGAACATTCAGTACTTC.